This T cell receptor beta chain originates from a study of blood T cells in healthy people across ages. V was clipped by 5 bases and J by 5 bases, with 12 bases between them. Germline V gene lookup returns CDR1 SQVTM and CDR2 ANQGSEA. The CDR3 is 12 amino acids. PCR was performed a second time for roughly 6 to 12 cycles using a sample-barcoded 5' primer and a J-beta primer mix. TCRdb reprocessed the 5' RACE reads with MiXCR, giving one entry per CDR3 protein. The sample lists 600,000 to 1,000,000 distinct CDR3 sequences; 25% were seen once. Findings of the study overall: For the donors, CMV status was unknown and possibly confounded expanded clonotype changes.

This clonotype was detected a few times. The target antigen is unknown. The sample was also linked to a second study, of T cells of mothers and their children. From that study: Unrelated mother-child pairs always had slightly, but never significantly, lower normalized overlap than related pairs.

The receptor comes from a boy between 10 and 17 years old in good health. Source material: blood. This chain connects TRBV29-1 to TRBJ2-5; tentative D call: TRBD2 (6 bases). In DNA, the CDR3 is TGCAGCGTTCAGGAGGGGTTGGAGACCCAGTACTTC. Its translation is CSVQEGLETQYF.